These 18 T cell receptor beta chains were sequenced from one sample in a study of sequential checkpoint blockade in melanoma. Treatment indicated: randomized to nivolumab then ipilimumab (arm A) or the reverse (arm B). Clones were read by immunoSEQ multiplex PCR, and TCRdb kept only the in-frame ones, dropping some. The sample holds tens of thousands of clones, roughly 81% seen once. The sequencing used CD8+ T cells sorted from blood (inferred from file names), collected from a patient given nivolumab and ipilimumab in sequence. The receptors shown here come from a human donor with melanoma.

V usage is TRBV7-9 and J usage is TRBJ2-7, with 9 nucleotides matching TRBD1. The CDR3 has 15 amino acids. Germline-derived CDR1 and CDR2 are SEHNR and FQNEAQ (reference sequence). Trimming removed 5 bases from V and 5 bases from J; junction bases left unmatched: 10. CDR3 DNA sequence: TGTGCCAGCAGCCCAGGACAGGGGACCTACGACGAGCAGTACTTC. It yields the protein CASSPGQGTYDEQYF.

This clone was seen once. The chain combines TRBV27 with TRBJ2-7; perhaps TRBD1 as D (6 bases). The ends were cut back, 5 bases at V and 3 bases at J, with 11 bases in the middle. The CDR3 contains 13 residues. Per germline, CDR1 MNHEY and CDR2 SMNVEV (reference sequence). The CDR3 reads CASSHGQSYEQYF. CDR3 bases: TGTGCCAGCAGTCACGGACAGAGCTACGAGCAGTACTTC.

A note on this clone: The sample carries other DNA sequences with the same CDR3. The chain has TRBV7-9 and TRBJ2-5, with D possibly TRBD1 on 7 matching bases. Germline CDR1 is SEHNR and CDR2 is FQNEAQ (reference sequence). The CDR3 spans 14 residues. The V end lost 2 bases, the J end lost 2 bases, and 9 bases lay between the germline ends. DNA of the CDR3: TGTGCCAGCAGCTTATCAGGGGGGCAAGAGACCCAGTACTTC. The encoded protein is CASSLSGGQETQYF.

Written as DNA, the CDR3 is TGCGCCAGCAAATGGGACAGTCTCTACGAGCAGTACTTC. Protein sequence: CASKWDSLYEQYF. The chain carries TRBV5-1 and TRBJ2-7, with 7 bases fitting TRBD1. V lost 6 bases to trimming and J lost 3 bases; unmatched junction nucleotides: 6. Per germline, CDR1 SGHRS and CDR2 YFSETQ. This CDR3 is built from 13 residues.

The V call is TRBV6-1, the J call TRBJ2-7; 10 bases are shared with TRBD1. Germline CDR1 is MNHNS and CDR2 is SASEGT. This CDR3 contains 14 residues. Trimming at V came to 2 bases and at J to 6 bases, leaving 4 bases not matched to a gene. The CDR3, as DNA: TGTGCCAGCAGTGAAATGGACAGGGGGGTCGAGCAGTACTTC. The encoded protein is CASSEMDRGVEQYF.

This clone appeared a few times. The chain couples TRBV6-4 to TRBJ2-7; 7 nucleotides align to TRBD1. The trim removed 7 bases at V and 1 base at J, leaving 10 bases unmatched. The CDR3 extends over 15 amino acids. Germline-derived CDR1 and CDR2 are MRHNA and SNTAGT. CDR3 in DNA: TGTGCCAGCAAGGTCGGGACAGATATTTCCTACGAGCAGTACTTC. Translation: CASKVGTDISYEQYF.

J is TRBJ2-2 and V is TRBV29-1; D is possibly TRBD1 (5 bases). The CDR3 sequence is 13 residues long. CDR1 is SQVTM, CDR2 ANQGSEA, per germline. Trimming removed 4 bases at V and 0 bases at J, with 6 bases between. CDR3 in amino acids: CSVGTTNTGELFF. DNA for the CDR3: TGCAGCGTTGGGACAACGAACACCGGGGAGCTGTTTTTT.

The chain carries TRBV4-1 and TRBJ2-7, with D perhaps TRBD1 (6 bases). The CDR3 is 14 residues long. Trimming took off 3 bases at V and 5 bases at J, with 14 bases between the two ends. Germline loops: CDR1 MGHRA, CDR2 YSYEKL. The CDR3 bases are TGCGCCAGCAGCCATGGGGGCAGGGTGAACGAGCAGTACTTC. Residues: CASSHGGRVNEQYF.

J is TRBJ2-7 and V is TRBV7-8, with 8 bases fitting TRBD1. The germline V gene has CDR1 SGHVS and CDR2 FQNEAQ. The trim removed 5 bases at V and 5 bases at J, leaving 8 bases unmatched. The CDR3 length is 14 residues. CDR3 DNA: TGTGCCAGCAGCCCCCGGGACAGGAACGACGAGCAGTACTTC. Its protein product is CASSPRDRNDEQYF.

The chain is built from TRBV15 and TRBJ2-7; 7 positions match TRBD2. Germline CDR1 is LNHNV and CDR2 is YYDKDF (reference sequence). The CDR3 runs to 14 residues. The junction had 11 bases not matched to a gene; V was cut back by 8 bases and J by 4 bases. CDR3 bases: TGTGCCACCCGGCAGGCGGGGGACCTATACGAGCAGTACTTC. Translated, it gives CATRQAGDLYEQYF.

The gene calls are TRBV15 and TRBJ2-5; 8 nucleotides match TRBD1. The CDR3 consists of 14 residues. Germline-derived CDR1 and CDR2 are LNHNV and YYDKDF (reference sequence). Unmatched junction bases numbered 8, after V lost 7 bases and J lost 4 bases. CDR3 coding DNA: TGTGCCACCAAACAGGGGGATTTGATAGAGACCCAGTACTTC. Translated: CATKQGDLIETQYF.

V gene TRBV5-4 combines with J gene TRBJ2-2; D is possibly TRBD2 (6 bases). The V end lost 4 bases, the J end lost 1 base, and 14 bases lay between the germline ends. This CDR3 is 16 amino acids long. The germline V gene has CDR1 SGHNT and CDR2 YYREEE (reference sequence). The CDR3 region has the DNA TGTGCCAGCAGCCTATTCGGGGGAGGGAACACCGGGGAGCTGTTTTTT. Encoded protein: CASSLFGGGNTGELFF.

The chain links TRBV10-1 to TRBJ2-3; 9 bases fit TRBD2. In germline, CDR1 is WNHNN, CDR2 SYGVQD (reference sequence). With V trimmed by 4 bases and J by 6 bases, 11 bases remained unmatched. The CDR3 length is 16 residues. The CDR3 protein is CASSANRLAGSDTQYF. In nucleotides, the CDR3 is TGCGCCAGCAGTGCGAATCGGCTAGCGGGGTCGGATACGCAGTATTTT.

This chain joins TRBV7-9 and TRBJ2-5, with D tentatively TRBD1 (5 bases). The J call may be in error: the DNA end matches TRBJ2-7 better. This CDR3 comprises 13 residues. Germline V CDR1 and CDR2: SEHNR, FQNEAQ (reference sequence). The CDR3 DNA reads TGTGCCAGCAGCTTAACAGGAACCTACGAGCAGTACTTC. Amino acid sequence: CASSLTGTYEQYF.

This clone was seen a handful of times. This chain joins TRBV7-9 and TRBJ1-4, with D perhaps matching TRBD1 (6 bases). V was shortened by 6 bases and J by 5 bases, with 13 bases between the two germline ends. This CDR3 spans 14 amino acids. The germline gives CDR1 SEHNR, CDR2 FQNEAQ (reference sequence). CDR3 loop: CASRAGTWNEKLFF. The CDR3 region has the DNA TGTGCCAGCAGGGCCGGGACATGGAATGAAAAACTGTTTTTT.

This sequence joins TRBV7-9 and TRBJ2-5, with TRBD1 identical over 7 bases. Matching the DNA end better, TRBJ2-7 makes the J call doubtful. The CDR3 has 15 amino acids. Germline V gives CDR1 SEHNR, CDR2 FQNEAQ (reference sequence). The CDR3 DNA sequence: TGTGCCAGCAGCTTAGTAGACAGGGCGGACTACGAGCAGTACTTC. Translated: CASSLVDRADYEQYF.

The chain couples TRBV4-1 to TRBJ2-1; D might be TRBD2 (5 bases). Germline-derived CDR1 and CDR2 are MGHRA and YSYEKL. V was shortened by 0 bases and J by 7 bases, with 13 bases between the two germline ends. CDR3 length: 15 residues. The CDR3 region has the DNA TGCGCCAGCAGCCAAGAAGAGAGAGGGTGGAATGAGCAGTTCTTC. Its protein product is CASSQEERGWNEQFF.

The rearrangement links TRBV28 to TRBJ2-3; 10 nucleotides agree with TRBD2. V lost 6 bases to trimming and J lost 1 base; unmatched junction nucleotides: 7. The CDR3 extends over 16 amino acids. CDR1 is MDHEN and CDR2 is SYDVKM in the germline V gene. In nucleotides, the CDR3 is TGTGCCAGCAGCCTCCTAGCGGGGGCTGGCACAGATACGCAGTATTTT. This translates into CASSLLAGAGTDTQYF.